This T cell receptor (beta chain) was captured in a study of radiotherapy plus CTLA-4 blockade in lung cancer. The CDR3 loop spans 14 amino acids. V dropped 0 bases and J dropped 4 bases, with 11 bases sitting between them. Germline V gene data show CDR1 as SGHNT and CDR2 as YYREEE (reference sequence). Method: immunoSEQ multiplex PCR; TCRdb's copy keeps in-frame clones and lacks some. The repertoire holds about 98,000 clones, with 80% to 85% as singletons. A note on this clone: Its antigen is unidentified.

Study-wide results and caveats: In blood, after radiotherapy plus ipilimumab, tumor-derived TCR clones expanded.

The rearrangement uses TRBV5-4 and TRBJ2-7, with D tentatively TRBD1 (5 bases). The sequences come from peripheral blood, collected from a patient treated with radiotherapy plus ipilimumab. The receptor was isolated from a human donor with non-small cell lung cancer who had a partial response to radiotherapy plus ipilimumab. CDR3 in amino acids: CASSLEGRDYEQYF. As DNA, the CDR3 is TGTGCCAGCAGCTTGGAGGGCAGGGATTACGAGCAGTACTTC.